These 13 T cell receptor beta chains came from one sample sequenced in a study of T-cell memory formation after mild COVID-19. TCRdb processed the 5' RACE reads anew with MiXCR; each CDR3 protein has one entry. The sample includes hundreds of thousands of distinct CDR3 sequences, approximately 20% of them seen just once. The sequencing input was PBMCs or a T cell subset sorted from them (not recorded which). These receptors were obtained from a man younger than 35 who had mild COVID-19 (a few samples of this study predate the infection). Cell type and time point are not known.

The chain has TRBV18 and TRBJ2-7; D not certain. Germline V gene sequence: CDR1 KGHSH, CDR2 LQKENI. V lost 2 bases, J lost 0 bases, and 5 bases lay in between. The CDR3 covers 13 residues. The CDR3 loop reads CASSPRVSYEQYF. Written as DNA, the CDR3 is TGTGCCAGCTCACCAAGGGTCTCCTACGAGCAGTACTTC.

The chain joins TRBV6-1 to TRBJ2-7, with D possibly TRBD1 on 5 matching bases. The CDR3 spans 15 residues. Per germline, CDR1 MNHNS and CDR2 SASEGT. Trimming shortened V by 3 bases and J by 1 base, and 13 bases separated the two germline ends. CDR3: CASSEGLVSSYEQYV. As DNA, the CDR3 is TGTGCCAGCAGTGAGGGGCTAGTTTCGTCCTACGAGCAGTACGTC.

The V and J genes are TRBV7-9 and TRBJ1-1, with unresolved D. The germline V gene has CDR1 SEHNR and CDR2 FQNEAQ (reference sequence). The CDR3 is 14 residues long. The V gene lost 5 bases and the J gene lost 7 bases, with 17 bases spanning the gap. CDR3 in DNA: TGTGCCAGCAGCCGCCCCGAGGGTTTCGTTGAAGCTTTCTTT. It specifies CASSRPEGFVEAFF.

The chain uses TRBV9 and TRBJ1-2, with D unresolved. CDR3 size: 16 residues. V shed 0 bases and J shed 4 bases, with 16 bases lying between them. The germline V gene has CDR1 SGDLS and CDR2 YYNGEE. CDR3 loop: CASSVDPTMAPYGYTF. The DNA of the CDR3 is TGTGCCAGCAGCGTAGATCCTACTATGGCCCCCTATGGCTACACCTTC.

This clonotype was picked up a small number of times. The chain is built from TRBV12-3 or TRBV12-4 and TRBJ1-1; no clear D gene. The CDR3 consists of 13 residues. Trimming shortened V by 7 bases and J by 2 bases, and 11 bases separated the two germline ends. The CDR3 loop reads CASKGIENTEAFF. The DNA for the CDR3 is TGTGCCAGCAAGGGAATAGAAAACACTGAAGCTTTCTTT.

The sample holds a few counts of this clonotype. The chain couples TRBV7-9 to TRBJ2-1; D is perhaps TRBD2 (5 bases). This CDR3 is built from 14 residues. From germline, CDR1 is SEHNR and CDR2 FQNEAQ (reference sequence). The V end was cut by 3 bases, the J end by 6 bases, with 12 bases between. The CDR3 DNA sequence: TGTGCCAGCAGCTTGAATTTAGCGAGCAATGAGCAGTTCTTC. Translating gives CASSLNLASNEQFF.

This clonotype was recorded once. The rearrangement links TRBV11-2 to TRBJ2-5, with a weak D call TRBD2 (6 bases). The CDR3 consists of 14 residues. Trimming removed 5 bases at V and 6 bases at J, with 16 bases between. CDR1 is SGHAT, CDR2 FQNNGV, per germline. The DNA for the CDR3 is TGTGCCAGCAGCGCGTCCTGGGGGGAACAGACCCAGTACTTC. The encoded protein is CASSASWGEQTQYF.

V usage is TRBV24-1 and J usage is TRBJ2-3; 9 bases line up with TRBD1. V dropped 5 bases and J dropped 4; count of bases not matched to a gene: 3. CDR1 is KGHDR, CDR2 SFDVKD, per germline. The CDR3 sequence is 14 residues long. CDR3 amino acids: CATSVTGGPDTQYF. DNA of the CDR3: TGTGCCACCAGTGTCACAGGGGGCCCAGATACGCAGTATTTT.

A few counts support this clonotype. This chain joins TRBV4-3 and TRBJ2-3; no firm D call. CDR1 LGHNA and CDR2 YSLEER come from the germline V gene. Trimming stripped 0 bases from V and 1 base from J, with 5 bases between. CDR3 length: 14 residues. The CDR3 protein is CASSQEGRTDTQYF. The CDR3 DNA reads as TGCGCCAGCAGCCAAGAGGGCCGCACAGATACGCAGTATTTT.

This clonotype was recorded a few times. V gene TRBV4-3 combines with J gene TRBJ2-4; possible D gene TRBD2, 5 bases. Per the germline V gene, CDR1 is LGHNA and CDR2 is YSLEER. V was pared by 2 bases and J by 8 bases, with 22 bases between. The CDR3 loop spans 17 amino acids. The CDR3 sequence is CASSQSGFRSRVDIQYF. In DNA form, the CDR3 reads TGCGCCAGCAGCCAATCGGGTTTTCGCTCGCGGGTTGACATTCAGTACTTC.

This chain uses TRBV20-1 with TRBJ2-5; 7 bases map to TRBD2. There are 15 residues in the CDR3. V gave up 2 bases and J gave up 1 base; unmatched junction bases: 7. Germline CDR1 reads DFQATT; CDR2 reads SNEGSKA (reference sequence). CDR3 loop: CSARKVGGIQETQYF. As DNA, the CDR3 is TGCAGTGCTAGAAAAGTCGGGGGGATCCAAGAGACCCAGTACTTC.

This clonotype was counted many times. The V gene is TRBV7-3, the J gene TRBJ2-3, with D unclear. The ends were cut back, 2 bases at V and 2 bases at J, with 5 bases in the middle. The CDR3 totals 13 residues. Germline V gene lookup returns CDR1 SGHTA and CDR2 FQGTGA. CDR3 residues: CASSLYYTDTQYF. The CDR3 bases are TGTGCCAGCAGCTTATACTACACAGATACGCAGTATTTT. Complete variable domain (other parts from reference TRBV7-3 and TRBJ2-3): GAGVSQTPSNKVTEKGKYVELRCDPISGHTALYWYRQSLGQGPEFLIYFQGTGAADDSGLPNDRFFAVRPEGSVSTLKIQRTERGDSAVYLCASSLYYTDTQYFGPGTRLTVL.

The CDR3 sequence is CASSSWDSYEQYV. DNA for the CDR3: TGTGCCAGCAGCTCCTGGGACAGCTACGAGCAGTACGTC. The chain recombines TRBV7-9 with TRBJ2-7; 7 bases line up with TRBD1. V was clipped by 4 bases and J by 3 bases; unmatched bases: 3. Germline-derived CDR1 and CDR2 are SEHNR and FQNEAQ (reference sequence). The CDR3 totals 13 residues.